This TCR beta chain was identified in a study of cytomegalovirus exposure and HLA in healthy donors. About the research overall: Most donors, roughly 84% of a few hundred genotyped, fell in the Caucasian-associated ancestry cluster.

This CDR3 is built from 13 residues. Per the germline V gene, CDR1 is SGHAT and CDR2 is FQNNGV. Trimming shortened V by 2 bases and J by 6 bases, and 11 bases separated the two germline ends. In the PCR, 60 Vbeta and 13 Jbeta primers were used. Repertoires were generated with immunoSEQ multiplex PCR, while TCRdb's copy carries only in-frame clones and drops some. Of some 130,000 clones detected, roughly four fifths appear once; the ten largest clones hold about 11%. The sequenced sample consisted of PBMCs. The sequence was obtained from a male donor in good health and CMV-seropositive. This rearrangement joins TRBV11-2 to TRBJ2-7, with D perhaps matching TRBD2 (7 bases). This CDR3 reads CASSLRGGREQYF. Here the CDR3 DNA reads TGTGCCAGCAGCTTAAGGGGGGGACGCGAGCAGTACTTC.